A single sample is the source of the 6 T cell receptor beta chains below, sequenced in a study of technical replicates of blood from four donors. Generated by immunoSEQ multiplex PCR, the TCRdb table keeps only in-frame clones and is missing some. Of tens of thousands of clones in the sample, about 94% were seen once. Sequencing was done on a sample of T cells isolated from PBMCs. The receptors originated from a human donor in good health.

A single count supports this clone. V gene TRBV6-1 combines with J gene TRBJ1-2; 7 nucleotides agree with TRBD1. CDR3 length: 11 amino acids. The V gene's germline CDR1 is MNHNS and CDR2 SASEGT. Germline trimming cut 8 bases from V and 6 bases from J; bases unmatched to any gene: 3. CDR3 in amino acids: CASRQGDGYTF. CDR3 in DNA: TGTGCCAGCCGACAGGGCGATGGCTACACCTTC.

The chain couples TRBV4-1 to TRBJ1-1; no clear D. Germline V lookup: CDR1 MGHRA, CDR2 YSYEKL. V lost 0 bases, J lost 7 bases, and 15 bases lay in between. This CDR3 spans 15 amino acids. DNA for the CDR3: TGCGCCAGCAGCCAAGATGGAGGGATTGGCCGTGAAGCTTTCTTT. Residues: CASSQDGGIGREAFF.

V gene TRBV9 combines with J gene TRBJ1-2; unclear D gene. CDR3 length equals 15 residues. The germline V and J ends were trimmed by 4 bases and 0 bases, with 13 bases remaining between them. CDR1 and CDR2 from the germline V gene are SGDLS and YYNGEE. This CDR3 is CASSRLGIPNYGYTF. The DNA of the CDR3 is TGTGCCAGCAGCCGATTGGGCATCCCTAACTATGGCTACACCTTC.

The chain uses TRBV6-1 and TRBJ2-2; 7 positions agree with TRBD2. CDR1 is MNHNS, CDR2 SASEGT, per germline. This CDR3 comprises 16 residues. The V segment lost 3 bases and the J segment 3 bases; nucleotides outside the gene matches: 7. The CDR3 region is CASSDVGGSYTGELFF. In nucleotides, the CDR3 is TGTGCCAGCAGTGATGTGGGCGGGAGTTACACCGGGGAGCTGTTTTTT.

This chain uses TRBV29-1 with TRBJ1-4; 7 bases fit TRBD1. Trimming took 2 bases from V and 10 from J; bases not matched to a gene: 7. Per germline, CDR1 SQVTM and CDR2 ANQGSEA. CDR3 length: 13 residues. The CDR3 protein is CSVEQGEMGKLFF. The CDR3 nucleotides read TGCAGCGTTGAACAGGGGGAAATGGGAAAACTGTTTTTT.

Worth noting for this clone: A junction end diverges from the germline sequence, so it may reflect a read error. J is TRBJ2-5 and V is TRBV7-7; D is unresolved. The germline V gene encodes CDR1 SSHAT and CDR2 FNYEAQ (reference sequence). The CDR3 has 14 amino acids. The CDR3 coding sequence is TGTGCTAGCAGCCGATCAGGTTTCCAAGAGACCCAGTACTTC. Translation gives CASSRSGFQETQYF.